This TCR beta chain stems from a study of beta chain features in type 1 diabetes. This clone was detected a few times. Its antigen is undetermined. Points from the study as a whole: cDNA-based reads could over-represent cells with high TCR expression. In all four CD4+ subsets, TCRB CDR3 length was significantly, moderately reduced in type 1 diabetes.

The study reverse transcribed the entire isolated RNA, so it sequenced expressed TCRB transcripts. The repertoire was sequenced with immunoSEQ multiplex PCR; TCRdb's copy has only in-frame clones and lacks some. The sample lists tens of thousands of clones, about three fifths occurring once. CDR1 MNHNY and CDR2 SVGAGI come from the germline V gene (reference sequence). The CDR3 has 15 amino acids. V was pared by 10 bases and J by 7 bases, with 16 bases of the junction left unmatched. Sequencing was done on a sample of stem cell memory CD4+ T cells from blood. The receptor was derived from a man in his late teens or twenties with type 1 diabetes. J is TRBJ2-1 and V is TRBV6-6; 7 nucleotides line up with TRBD2. The CDR3 reads CATSPGRAIENEQFF. The CDR3 DNA reads as TGTGCCACCTCTCCGGGGAGGGCCATCGAGAATGAGCAGTTCTTC.